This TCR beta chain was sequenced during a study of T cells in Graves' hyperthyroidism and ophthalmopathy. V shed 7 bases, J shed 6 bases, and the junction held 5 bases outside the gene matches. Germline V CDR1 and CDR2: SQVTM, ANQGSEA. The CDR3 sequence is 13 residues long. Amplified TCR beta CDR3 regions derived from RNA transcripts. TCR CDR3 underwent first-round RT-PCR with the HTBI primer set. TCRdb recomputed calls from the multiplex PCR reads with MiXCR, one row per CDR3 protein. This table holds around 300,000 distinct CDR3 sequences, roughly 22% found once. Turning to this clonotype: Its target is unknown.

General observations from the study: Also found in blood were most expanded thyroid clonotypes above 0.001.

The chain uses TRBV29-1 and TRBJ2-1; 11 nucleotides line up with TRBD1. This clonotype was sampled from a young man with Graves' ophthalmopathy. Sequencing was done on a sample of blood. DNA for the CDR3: TGCAGCGCTTCCGGGACAGGGGGCAATGAGCAGTTCTTC. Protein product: CSASGTGGNEQFF.